One and the same sample provided the 27 T cell receptor beta chains below, sequenced in a study of cytomegalovirus exposure and HLA in healthy donors. The PCR used 60 Vbeta and 13 Jbeta primers. Only in-frame clones appear in the TCRdb table, and some are missing; sequencing was by immunoSEQ multiplex PCR. Its table lists some 150,000 clones. Source material: PBMCs. The origin of the receptors is a woman between 18 and 29 years old in good health and CMV-seropositive.

This chain uses TRBV27 with TRBJ1-1; tentatively, D is TRBD1 (6 bases). The CDR3 spans 13 residues. CDR1 and CDR2 from the germline V gene are MNHEY and SMNVEV (reference sequence). Trimming took off 5 bases at V and 6 bases at J, with 13 bases between the two ends. The DNA of the CDR3 is TGTGCCAGCAGTCGTGACAGGTCATCTGAAGCTTTCTTT. Protein product: CASSRDRSSEAFF.

The J gene is TRBJ2-1, the V gene TRBV19; 11 positions agree with TRBD2. After removal of 7 bases from V and 7 bases from J, the junction contained 6 bases not matched to a gene. CDR3 length equals 14 residues. CDR1 and CDR2 (germline): LNHDA, SQIVND (reference sequence). CDR3 sequence: CASTLAGGSNEQFF. In DNA, the CDR3 is TGTGCCAGTACCCTAGCGGGGGGATCAAATGAGCAGTTCTTC.

V and J are TRBV7-2 and TRBJ1-2; TRBD1 might be the D (5 bases). CDR1 is SGHTA, CDR2 FQGNSA, per germline. The V and J ends lost 5 bases and 6 bases respectively, with 19 bases between them. The CDR3 totals 15 residues. The CDR3 sequence is CASSRNPAGRDGYTF. DNA of the CDR3: TGTGCCAGCAGCAGGAATCCCGCAGGGCGAGATGGCTACACCTTC. Full variable domain (rest looked up from reference TRBV7-2 and TRBJ1-2): GAGVSQSPSNKVTEKGKDVELRCDPISGHTALYWYRQSLGQGLEFLIYFQGNSAPDKSGLPSDRFSAERTGGSVSTLTIQRTQQEDSAVYLCASSRNPAGRDGYTFGSGTRLTVV.

The chain combines TRBV5-5 with TRBJ2-6; TRBD1 matches 7 bases. Per germline, CDR1 SGHKS and CDR2 YYEKEE (reference sequence). The CDR3 spans 18 residues. After removal of 3 bases from V and 0 bases from J, the junction contained 9 bases not matched to a gene. CDR3: CASSWGQTLYSGANVLTF. CDR3 DNA sequence: TGTGCCAGCAGCTGGGGACAGACACTTTACTCTGGGGCCAACGTCCTGACTTTC. The full variable domain, its missing parts supplied by reference TRBV5-5 and TRBJ2-6, is DAGVTQSPTHLIKTRGQQVTLRCSPISGHKSVSWYQQVLGQGPQFIFQYYEKEERGRGNFPDRFSARQFPNYSSELNVNALLLGDSALYLCASSWGQTLYSGANVLTFGAGSRLTVL.

This chain joins TRBV19 and TRBJ1-2; 8 nucleotides agree with TRBD1. The V segment lost 7 bases and the J segment 4 bases; nucleotides outside the gene matches: 5. CDR1 is LNHDA and CDR2 is SQIVND in the germline V gene (reference sequence). The CDR3 is 13 residues long. In DNA, the CDR3 is TGTGCCAGTATAGCCACAGGGGGCTATGGCTACACCTTC. Its translation is CASIATGGYGYTF.

The chain employs TRBV18 and TRBJ1-4; 7 bases fit TRBD1. This CDR3 comprises 15 residues. Per germline, CDR1 KGHSH and CDR2 LQKENI. V lost 2 bases and J lost 4; bases outside the gene matches: 4. CDR3 loop: CASSPTGTDNEKLFF. Written as DNA, the CDR3 is TGTGCCAGCTCACCAACCGGGACAGATAATGAAAAACTGTTTTTT.

The V and J genes are TRBV6-5 and TRBJ2-3; 7 nucleotides align to TRBD1. J lost 2 bases, V lost 6 bases, and 5 bases had no gene match. The CDR3 covers 14 residues. Germline CDR1 is MNHEY and CDR2 is SVGAGI. The CDR3 DNA sequence: TGTGCCAGCAGCAAACAGGGGTTCACAGATACGCAGTATTTT. Protein product: CASSKQGFTDTQYF.

V is TRBV19 and J is TRBJ2-2; D call uncertain. The length of the CDR3 is 15 residues. The V end was cut by 5 bases, the J end by 2 bases, with 12 bases between. Germline CDR1 LNHDA, CDR2 SQIVND (reference sequence). As DNA, the CDR3 is TGTGCCAGTAGTGCCCTCCCGGTAAACACCGGGGAGCTGTTTTTT. It translates to CASSALPVNTGELFF.

With respect to this clone: This sample includes further DNA sequences coding for the same CDR3. V is TRBV29-1 and J is TRBJ1-2; a weak D match, TRBD1 (5 bases). Germline V gene sequence: CDR1 SQVTM, CDR2 ANQGSEA. Deletions cut 7 bases from V and 3 bases from J, with 15 bases between. The CDR3 length is 13 residues. The CDR3 sequence: CSAGREEDYGYTF. CDR3 DNA: TGCAGCGCGGGCAGGGAAGAGGACTATGGCTACACCTTC.

The CDR3 spells CASSALQGANTGELFF. The CDR3 DNA reads TGTGCCAGCAGCGCGCTACAGGGGGCGAACACCGGGGAGCTGTTTTTT. J is TRBJ2-2 and V is TRBV5-5; TRBD1 aligns across 8 bases. This CDR3 spans 16 amino acids. Trimming cost V 4 bases and J 0 bases; bases outside gene matches: 5. Germline assignment: CDR1 SGHKS and CDR2 YYEKEE (reference sequence).

This chain links TRBV7-9 with TRBJ2-4; D may be TRBD1 (6 bases). Germline V lookup: CDR1 SEHNR, CDR2 FQNEAQ (reference sequence). This CDR3 region has 16 residues. The V end lost 4 bases, the J end lost 2 bases, and 15 bases lay between the germline ends. CDR3 amino acids: CASSSKTGPTKNIQYF. CDR3 DNA sequence: TGTGCCAGCAGCTCCAAGACAGGCCCAACCAAAAACATTCAGTACTTC.

J is TRBJ1-3 and V is TRBV4-3, with TRBD1 identical over 9 bases. The CDR3 is made up of 19 amino acids. The ends lost 0 bases at V and 0 bases at J; junction bases unmatched: 9. Germline V gene lookup returns CDR1 LGHNA and CDR2 YSLEER. The CDR3 sequence: CASSQDSGQGISSGNTIYF. The CDR3 DNA follows: TGCGCCAGCAGCCAAGATTCGGGACAGGGAATTAGCTCTGGAAACACCATATATTTT.

V gene TRBV27 combines with J gene TRBJ2-1; 14 bases match TRBD2. There are 18 residues in the CDR3. Per germline, CDR1 MNHEY and CDR2 SMNVEV (reference sequence). J gave up 9 bases and V 2 bases, and 12 bases lay outside the gene matches. This chain's CDR3 is CASSLHTSTSGGEGEQFF. The CDR3 nucleotides are TGTGCCAGCAGTTTACATACCTCGACTAGCGGGGGGGAGGGTGAGCAGTTCTTC.

This sequence joins TRBV5-4 and TRBJ1-2, with D tentatively TRBD1 (5 bases). Deletions cut 3 bases from V and 9 bases from J, with 15 bases between. The CDR3 runs to 13 residues. Germline lookup yields CDR1 SGHNT and CDR2 YYREEE (reference sequence). CDR3 amino acids: CASSSGLMDSYTF. The CDR3 DNA is TGTGCCAGCAGCTCGGGACTGATGGATAGCTACACCTTC.

V usage is TRBV5-4 and J usage is TRBJ2-1; tentative D call: TRBD1 (6 bases). This CDR3 is 13 amino acids long. CDR1 and CDR2 from the germline V gene are SGHNT and YYREEE (reference sequence). V lost 2 bases to trimming and J lost 7 bases, with 10 bases between them. CDR3 residues: CASSFNRENEQFF. Here the CDR3 DNA reads TGTGCCAGCAGCTTCAACAGGGAAAATGAGCAGTTCTTC.

The gene calls are TRBV6-5 and TRBJ2-5, with D maybe TRBD1 (5 bases). This CDR3 region has 15 residues. Trimming took off 6 bases at V and 5 bases at J, with 19 bases between the two ends. Germline V lookup: CDR1 MNHEY, CDR2 SVGAGI. The CDR3 protein is CASRNPRLPGETQYF. The CDR3 nucleotides read TGTGCCAGCAGAAACCCCCGGCTACCAGGGGAGACCCAGTACTTC.

The gene calls are TRBV6-5 and TRBJ1-2, with a tentative D call TRBD1 (5 bases). CDR3 length equals 14 residues. Between the trimmed V and J ends, which lost 2 bases and 4 bases, there was a span of 11 bases. Germline CDR1 and CDR2: MNHEY and SVGAGI. In DNA form, the CDR3 reads TGTGCCAGCAGTTACGGTCGGGGGTTCTATGGCTACACCTTC. Translated: CASSYGRGFYGYTF.

The chain links TRBV11-2 to TRBJ2-7; TRBD2 matches at 9 bases. The V and J ends lost 5 bases and 2 bases, in that order; junction bases with no gene match: 10. This CDR3 spans 16 amino acids. The germline V gene has CDR1 SGHAT and CDR2 FQNNGV. CDR3 loop: CASSRVRGRAPYEQYF. The CDR3 DNA sequence: TGTGCCAGCAGCCGTGTGCGCGGGAGGGCTCCCTACGAGCAGTACTTC.

CDR3 amino acids: CASSRTAGGPQHF. For the CDR3, the DNA is TGTGCCAGCAGTAGGACAGCCGGCGGGCCCCAGCATTTT. The chain has TRBV6-1 and TRBJ1-5; a weak D match, TRBD1 (6 bases). The CDR3 sequence is 13 residues long. Germline CDR1 is MNHNS and CDR2 is SASEGT. V was pared by 5 bases and J by 9 bases, with 14 bases between.

This chain connects TRBV7-2 to TRBJ2-1, with D possibly TRBD1 on 6 matching bases. V shed 5 bases and J shed 3 bases, with 8 bases lying between them. Germline V lookup: CDR1 SGHTA, CDR2 FQGNSA. The CDR3 loop spans 13 amino acids. CDR3 sequence: CASSPRGYNEQFF. CDR3 bases: TGTGCCAGCAGCCCCAGGGGCTACAATGAGCAGTTCTTC.

V and J are TRBV19 and TRBJ1-1; D might be TRBD1 (6 bases). Looked up from germline, CDR1 is LNHDA and CDR2 is SQIVND (reference sequence). The CDR3 has 15 residues. V was shortened by 5 bases and J by 4 bases, with 17 bases between the two germline ends. CDR3 region: CASSPMAGASTEAFF. CDR3 nucleotides: TGTGCCAGTAGTCCCATGGCGGGGGCCAGCACTGAAGCTTTCTTT.

The chain employs TRBV5-5 and TRBJ1-1; D gene unclear. Germline values: CDR1 SGHKS, CDR2 YYEKEE (reference sequence). The V gene lost 3 bases and the J gene lost 3 bases, with 15 bases spanning the gap. The CDR3 sequence is 15 residues long. This chain's CDR3 is CASSSTNGLDTEAFF. In nucleotides, the CDR3 is TGTGCCAGCAGCTCGACGAATGGACTGGACACTGAAGCTTTCTTT.

The rearrangement joins TRBV5-5 to TRBJ1-5; TRBD1 agrees at 8 bases. V was clipped by 1 base and J by 7 bases; unmatched bases: 4. The length of the CDR3 is 14 residues. Per germline, CDR1 SGHKS and CDR2 YYEKEE (reference sequence). CDR3 sequence: CASSLSQGAQPQHF. DNA of the CDR3: TGTGCCAGCAGCTTGAGCCAGGGGGCCCAGCCCCAGCATTTT. Filled out from reference TRBV5-5 and TRBJ1-5, the complete variable domain reads DAGVTQSPTHLIKTRGQQVTLRCSPISGHKSVSWYQQVLGQGPQFIFQYYEKEERGRGNFPDRFSARQFPNYSSELNVNALLLGDSALYLCASSLSQGAQPQHFGDGTRLSIL.

The chain couples TRBV15 to TRBJ1-2; D is undetermined. V lost 6 bases and J lost 0, with 14 bases in between. There are 15 residues in the CDR3. The germline V gene encodes CDR1 LNHNV and CDR2 YYDKDF (reference sequence). CDR3 amino acids: CATRDGVGANYGYTF. The CDR3 bases are TGTGCCACCAGGGATGGGGTGGGAGCTAACTATGGCTACACCTTC.

The chain joins TRBV4-1 to TRBJ1-4; tentatively, D is TRBD1 (5 bases). The V gene lost 0 bases and the J gene lost 7 bases, with 15 bases spanning the gap. Germline lookup yields CDR1 MGHRA and CDR2 YSYEKL. This CDR3 is built from 16 residues. The CDR3 DNA reads as TGCGCCAGCAGCCAAGATCCTCAGGGCCGTGGTGAAAAACTGTTTTTT. Protein sequence: CASSQDPQGRGEKLFF.

V usage is TRBV7-2 and J usage is TRBJ2-1, with TRBD2 matching over 8 bases. Germline V lookup: CDR1 SGHTA, CDR2 FQGNSA. CDR3 length equals 15 residues. Trimming removed 4 bases from V and 6 bases from J; junction bases left unmatched: 8. The CDR3 reads CASSYLAGPFNEQFF. CDR3 DNA: TGTGCCAGCAGCTATCTAGCGGGTCCCTTCAATGAGCAGTTCTTC. The entire variable domain, with the rest obtained from reference TRBV7-2 and TRBJ2-1, is as follows: GAGVSQSPSNKVTEKGKDVELRCDPISGHTALYWYRQSLGQGLEFLIYFQGNSAPDKSGLPSDRFSAERTGGSVSTLTIQRTQQEDSAVYLCASSYLAGPFNEQFFGPGTRLTVL.

The chain couples TRBV18 to TRBJ2-2; 7 bases line up with TRBD2. V lost 4 bases and J lost 5; bases outside the gene matches: 22. The germline gives CDR1 KGHSH, CDR2 LQKENI. This CDR3 has 20 amino acids. DNA for the CDR3: TGTGCCAGCTCACTAACAAAGGCCAGCGGGACCCCCGTTGTAACCGGGGAGCTGTTTTTT. Encoded protein: CASSLTKASGTPVVTGELFF. The full variable domain, completed using reference TRBV18 and TRBJ2-2, is NAGVMQNPRHLVRRRGQEARLRCSPMKGHSHVYWYRQLPEEGLKFMVYLQKENIIDESGMPKERFSAEFPKEGPSILRIQQVVRGDSAAYFCASSLTKASGTPVVTGELFFGEGSRLTVL.